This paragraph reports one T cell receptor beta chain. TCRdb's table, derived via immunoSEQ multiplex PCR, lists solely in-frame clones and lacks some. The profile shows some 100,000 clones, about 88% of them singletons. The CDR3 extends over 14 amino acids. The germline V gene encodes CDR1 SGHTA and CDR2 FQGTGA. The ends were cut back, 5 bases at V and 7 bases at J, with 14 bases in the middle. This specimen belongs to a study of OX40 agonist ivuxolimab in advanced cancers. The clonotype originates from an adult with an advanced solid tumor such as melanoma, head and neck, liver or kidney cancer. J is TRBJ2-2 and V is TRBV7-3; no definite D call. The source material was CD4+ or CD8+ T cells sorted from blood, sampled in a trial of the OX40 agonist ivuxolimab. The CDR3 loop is CASSPRGYNGELFF. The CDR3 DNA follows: TGTGCCAGCAGCCCCCGAGGCTATAACGGGGAGCTGTTTTTT.